The rows below give T cell receptor beta chains drawn from one sample of a study of blood T cell repertoires in COVID-19. Assay used: immunoSEQ multiplex PCR; TCRdb lists only in-frame clones, some missing. The sample holds about 76,000 clones, 80% to 95% seen once. Sequencing input: peripheral blood. The source is a woman between 45 and 60 years old in a cohort sampled during active COVID-19. Both conserved end residues are part of each CDR3. Each record gives: D gene, J gene, clone size, V gene, CDR3 length, CDR3 protein, CDR3 DNA. The D gene is left open where the match is weak. Clone size is shown for a subset of rows, as once, few, many or a class of expanded clone.

D gene: TRBD1; J gene: TRBJ2-2; clone size: NA; V gene: TRBV3-1/TRBV3-2; CDR3 length: 16; CDR3 protein: CASSQDRGWESGELFF; CDR3 DNA: TGTGCCAGCAGCCAAGACAGGGGGTGGGAATCCGGGGAGCTGTTTTTT
D gene: NA; J gene: TRBJ2-7; clone size: NA; V gene: TRBV18; CDR3 length: 12; CDR3 protein: CASSPAENEQYF; CDR3 DNA: TGTGCCAGCTCACCAGCGGAGAACGAGCAGTACTTC
D gene: NA; J gene: TRBJ2-5; clone size: NA; V gene: TRBV3-1/TRBV3-2; CDR3 length: 14; CDR3 protein: CASSRAPGGETQYF; CDR3 DNA: TGTGCCAGCAGCCGGGCCCCCGGGGGAGAGACCCAGTACTTC
D gene: NA; J gene: TRBJ1-4; clone size: NA; V gene: TRBV7-2; CDR3 length: 14; CDR3 protein: CASSLNGFNEKLFF; CDR3 DNA: TGTGCCAGCAGCTTAAACGGTTTCAATGAAAAACTGTTTTTT
D gene: NA; J gene: TRBJ1-1; clone size: NA; V gene: TRBV27; CDR3 length: 14; CDR3 protein: CASSLNRDGTEAFF; CDR3 DNA: TGTGCCAGCAGTTTAAACAGGGATGGTACTGAAGCTTTCTTT
D gene: TRBD1; J gene: TRBJ2-1; clone size: NA; V gene: TRBV5-1; CDR3 length: 13; CDR3 protein: CASSFGQGDEQFF; CDR3 DNA: TGCGCCAGCAGCTTTGGACAGGGCGATGAGCAGTTCTTC
D gene: NA; J gene: TRBJ2-1; clone size: NA; V gene: TRBV28; CDR3 length: 13; CDR3 protein: CAASAGGYNEQFF; CDR3 DNA: TGTGCCGCCTCCGCGGGTGGCTACAATGAGCAGTTCTTC
D gene: NA; J gene: TRBJ2-1; clone size: NA; V gene: TRBV4-2; CDR3 length: 19; CDR3 protein: CASSQDLREGRGSYNEQFF; CDR3 DNA: TGTGCCAGCAGCCAAGACTTGCGGGAAGGGAGGGGGAGCTACAATGAGCAGTTCTTC
D gene: TRBD2; J gene: TRBJ2-1; clone size: once; V gene: TRBV18; CDR3 length: 16; CDR3 protein: CASSNLGLAEGYEQFF; CDR3 DNA: TGTGCCAGCTCAAACCTAGGACTAGCCGAAGGATATGAGCAGTTCTTC
D gene: TRBD1; J gene: TRBJ2-7; clone size: few; V gene: TRBV27; CDR3 length: 14; CDR3 protein: CASSVGQAPGEQYF; CDR3 DNA: TGTGCCAGCAGTGTCGGACAGGCACCCGGGGAGCAGTACTTC
D gene: NA; J gene: TRBJ2-7; clone size: once; V gene: TRBV12-3/TRBV12-4; CDR3 length: 12; CDR3 protein: CASSFSIYEQYF; CDR3 DNA: TGTGCCAGCAGTTTTAGCATCTACGAGCAGTACTTC
D gene: NA; J gene: TRBJ2-1; clone size: NA; V gene: TRBV3-1/TRBV3-2; CDR3 length: 14; CDR3 protein: CASSPRQAHNEQFF; CDR3 DNA: TGTGCCAGCAGCCCAAGACAGGCCCACAATGAGCAGTTCTTC